This T cell receptor (beta chain) derives from a study of molecular identifiers for immune sequencing clone quantification. This clonotype was seen more than once but under ten times. A much larger clone lies a single base off, so this may be a read error. TCRdb ran MiXCR on the PCR reads and lists one entry per CDR3 protein. The sample consists of 40,000 to 50,000 distinct CDR3 sequences, about 19% of them appearing once. Specimen: naive CD8+ T cells from blood, with Jurkat cell RNA spiked in. Stated subset: FACS-sorted CD8+CD4-CCR7+CD45RA+ naive T cells. This clonotype originated in a human donor in good health. Some libraries in this study had Jurkat cell RNA spiked in.

The CDR3 spells CASSLTTGFSGASVLTF. As DNA, the CDR3 is TGTGCCAGCAGCCTAACTACAGGGTTCTCTGGGGCCAGCGTCCTGACTTTC. The V call is TRBV7-9, the J call TRBJ2-6, with D perhaps TRBD1 (6 bases). The CDR3 sequence is 17 residues long. Germline values: CDR1 SEHNR, CDR2 FQNEAQ (reference sequence).